This T cell receptor beta chain was captured by sequencing in a study of control samples from healthy donors and cancer patients. This CDR3 comprises 19 residues. Per germline, CDR1 MNHNS and CDR2 SASEGT. Trimming removed 3 bases at V and 4 bases at J, with 27 bases between. Measured with immunoSEQ multiplex PCR; TCRdb has only the in-frame clones, and not every one. The data hold just over 150,000 clones, with approximately 94% observed a single time. The rearrangement uses TRBV6-1 and TRBJ1-1; D possibly corresponds to TRBD1 (6 bases). The sequence came from a woman between 40 and 55 years old in good health. Material for sequencing was blood. The DNA for the CDR3 is TGTGCCAGCAGTGACCGATTAGCGCAGGGGAATAATCCCGCCACTGAAGCTTTCTTT. It yields the protein CASSDRLAQGNNPATEAFF.